These T cell receptor beta chains were read from a single sample in a study of blood T cell repertoires in COVID-19. The table came from immunoSEQ multiplex PCR; TCRdb's copy has only in-frame clones and leaves some out. This table has about 140,000 clones, over 60% appearing once. The sample comprised peripheral blood. Every receptor here comes from a man in his fifties or sixties with acute or convalescent COVID-19. CDR3s include the opening cysteine and the closing phenylalanine or tryptophan. A D gene is named only where the DNA matches it firmly. Only part of the rows carry a size: once, few, many, or a class if the clone is expanded.

CDR3aa: CASSVEGAETEAFF
CDR3nt: TGTGCCAGCAGTGTTGAGGGGGCGGAAACTGAAGCTTTCTTT
j_gene: TRBJ1-1
abundance: -
d_gene: TRBD1
v_gene: TRBV2

CDR3aa: CASTTGFSTGELFF
CDR3nt: TGTGCCAGCACTACAGGGTTCAGCACCGGGGAGCTGTTTTTT
j_gene: TRBJ2-2
abundance: -
d_gene: -
v_gene: TRBV6-5

CDR3aa: CASRFGGGGANTGELFF
CDR3nt: TGTGCCAGTAGGTTTGGTGGCGGGGGCGCGAACACCGGGGAGCTGTTTTTT
j_gene: TRBJ2-2
abundance: -
d_gene: -
v_gene: TRBV19

CDR3aa: CASRRTSGGTDTQYF
CDR3nt: TGTGCCAGCAGGCGGACTAGCGGGGGGACGGATACGCAGTATTTT
j_gene: TRBJ2-3
abundance: -
d_gene: TRBD2
v_gene: TRBV11-2

CDR3aa: CASSLDPGQEAFF
CDR3nt: TGTGCCAGCAGTTTAGACCCGGGACAAGAAGCTTTCTTT
j_gene: TRBJ1-1
abundance: -
d_gene: -
v_gene: TRBV12-3/TRBV12-4

CDR3aa: CASSPRGGQGGGETQYF
CDR3nt: TGTGCCAGCTCCCCGAGAGGAGGACAGGGAGGTGGAGAGACCCAGTACTTC
j_gene: TRBJ2-5
abundance: -
d_gene: TRBD1
v_gene: TRBV18

CDR3aa: CASSQGQGSYNSPLHF
CDR3nt: TGTGCCAGCAGCCAGGGACAGGGCTCCTATAATTCACCCCTCCACTTT
j_gene: TRBJ1-6
abundance: few
d_gene: TRBD1
v_gene: TRBV9

CDR3aa: CASSLDGTENQPQHF
CDR3nt: TGTGCCAGCAGCTTGGACGGGACAGAAAATCAGCCCCAGCATTTT
j_gene: TRBJ1-5
abundance: -
d_gene: TRBD1
v_gene: TRBV7-8

CDR3aa: CASSRDGGYNQPQHF
CDR3nt: TGCGCCAGCAGCCGGGACGGAGGGTACAATCAGCCCCAGCATTTT
j_gene: TRBJ1-5
abundance: -
d_gene: -
v_gene: TRBV5-1

CDR3aa: CASSEYSNQPQHF
CDR3nt: TGTGCCAGCAGCGAGTATAGCAATCAGCCCCAGCATTTT
j_gene: TRBJ1-5
abundance: -
d_gene: -
v_gene: TRBV7-2

CDR3aa: CASSQVWRGANIQYF
CDR3nt: TGCGCCAGCAGCCAAGTTTGGCGGGGGGCAAACATTCAGTACTTC
j_gene: TRBJ2-4
abundance: -
d_gene: TRBD2
v_gene: TRBV4-1

CDR3aa: CASSGTGGHQPQHF
CDR3nt: TGTGCCAGTAGTGGAACGGGGGGCCATCAGCCCCAGCATTTT
j_gene: TRBJ1-5
abundance: -
d_gene: -
v_gene: TRBV19

CDR3aa: CASSSRGESTDTQYF
CDR3nt: TGCGCCAGCAGCTCGCGGGGAGAAAGCACAGATACGCAGTATTTT
j_gene: TRBJ2-3
abundance: -
d_gene: -
v_gene: TRBV5-1

CDR3aa: CASSLGQGGLYGYTF
CDR3nt: TGTGCCAGCAGTCTTGGACAGGGAGGCCTCTATGGCTACACCTTC
j_gene: TRBJ1-2
abundance: once
d_gene: TRBD1
v_gene: TRBV6-5

CDR3aa: CASSIAGGNTEAFF
CDR3nt: TGTGCCAGTAGTATAGCCGGGGGGAACACTGAAGCTTTCTTT
j_gene: TRBJ1-1
abundance: once
d_gene: -
v_gene: TRBV19

CDR3aa: CASSSQGLGTYGYTF
CDR3nt: TGTGCCAGCAGCTCTCAGGGGTTGGGGACCTATGGCTACACCTTC
j_gene: TRBJ1-2
abundance: -
d_gene: -
v_gene: TRBV7-2

CDR3aa: CASRLLTSAYSYEQYF
CDR3nt: TGTGCCAGCAGATTATTAACTAGCGCTTACTCCTACGAGCAGTACTTC
j_gene: TRBJ2-7
abundance: few
d_gene: TRBD2
v_gene: TRBV27

CDR3aa: CASHTLDRIGEQFF
CDR3nt: TGTGCCAGCCACACTCTGGACAGGATCGGTGAGCAGTTCTTC
j_gene: TRBJ2-1
abundance: many
d_gene: TRBD1
v_gene: TRBV2

CDR3aa: CASSPTGSTGELFF
CDR3nt: TGTGCCAGCAGCCCGACAGGGAGCACCGGGGAGCTGTTTTTT
j_gene: TRBJ2-2
abundance: -
d_gene: TRBD1
v_gene: TRBV9

CDR3aa: CASSPDSSGNTIYF
CDR3nt: TGTGCCAGCAGCCCAGACAGTTCTGGAAACACCATATATTTT
j_gene: TRBJ1-3
abundance: few
d_gene: -
v_gene: TRBV11-2

CDR3aa: CASSLGLAGVYEQFF
CDR3nt: TGTGCCAGCAGCTTAGGACTAGCGGGGGTTTATGAGCAGTTCTTC
j_gene: TRBJ2-1
abundance: -
d_gene: TRBD2
v_gene: TRBV7-2

CDR3aa: CASSYSLARDLYEQYF
CDR3nt: TGTGCCAGCAGTTACTCGCTAGCGCGGGACCTCTACGAGCAGTACTTC
j_gene: TRBJ2-7
abundance: -
d_gene: -
v_gene: TRBV6-2/TRBV6-3

CDR3aa: CASSPGLGNTEAFF
CDR3nt: TGTGCCAGCAGTCCCGGGTTGGGGAACACTGAAGCTTTCTTT
j_gene: TRBJ1-1
abundance: -
d_gene: -
v_gene: TRBV6-5

CDR3aa: CASGLTRAGYTGELFF
CDR3nt: TGTGCTAGTGGTTTGACGAGGGCTGGGTACACCGGGGAGCTGTTTTTT
j_gene: TRBJ2-2
abundance: -
d_gene: -
v_gene: TRBV12-5

CDR3aa: CASSPGDSRYEQFF
CDR3nt: TGCGCCAGCAGCCCAGGGGACAGCCGGTATGAGCAGTTCTTC
j_gene: TRBJ2-1
abundance: -
d_gene: TRBD1
v_gene: TRBV5-1

CDR3aa: CASSQTGFGVTEAFF
CDR3nt: TGTGCCAGCAGCCAGACAGGGTTTGGGGTCACTGAAGCTTTCTTT
j_gene: TRBJ1-1
abundance: -
d_gene: TRBD1
v_gene: TRBV14